This T cell receptor (beta chain) was profiled in a study of early T cells in non-severe SARS-CoV-2 infection. For the study at large: Sequencing of unsorted whole blood was done on bulk RNA, leaving chains unpaired. General observations from the study: VDJdb-based matching was biased toward anti-spike CD8 responses and missed private and CD4 specificities.

Trimming took off 0 bases at V and 3 bases at J, with 19 bases between the two ends. CDR1 MNHNS and CDR2 SASEGT come from the germline V gene. CDR3 length: 18 amino acids. The table lists this clonotype with a few counts. Its antigen is as yet unknown. Unique molecular identifier tags were affixed to discrete cDNA molecules. Via MiXCR, TCRdb re-called the 5' RACE reads, giving one row per CDR3 protein. The table has around 62,000 distinct CDR3 sequences, around 4.7% seen once. The chain combines TRBV6-1 with TRBJ2-3, with D uncertain. Sample: whole blood. The receptor was isolated from an adult who was a healthcare worker with PCR-confirmed SARS-CoV-2 infection or an uninfected control (not recorded which). The CDR3 region has the DNA TGTGCCAGCAGTGAAGCGCGTACTTCCCTTCAGGAGACAGATACGCAGTATTTT. Translation: CASSEARTSLQETDTQYF.